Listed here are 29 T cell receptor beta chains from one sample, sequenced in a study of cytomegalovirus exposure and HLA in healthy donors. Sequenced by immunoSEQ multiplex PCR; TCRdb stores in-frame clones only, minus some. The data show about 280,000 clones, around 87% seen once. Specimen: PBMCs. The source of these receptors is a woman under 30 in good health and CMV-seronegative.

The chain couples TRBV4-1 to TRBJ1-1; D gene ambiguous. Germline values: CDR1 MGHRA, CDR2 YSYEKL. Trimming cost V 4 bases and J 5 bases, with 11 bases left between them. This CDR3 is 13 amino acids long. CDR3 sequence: CASSRQGGTEAFF. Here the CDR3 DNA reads TGCGCCAGCAGCCGCCAAGGAGGGACTGAAGCTTTCTTT.

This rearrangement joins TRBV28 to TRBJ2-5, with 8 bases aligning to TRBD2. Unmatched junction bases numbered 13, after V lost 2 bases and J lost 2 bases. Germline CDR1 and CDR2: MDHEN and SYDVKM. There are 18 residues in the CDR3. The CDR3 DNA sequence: TGTGCCAGCAGTTTACGACTCACGGGAGGGCCCTTTCAAGAGACCCAGTACTTC. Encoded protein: CASSLRLTGGPFQETQYF.

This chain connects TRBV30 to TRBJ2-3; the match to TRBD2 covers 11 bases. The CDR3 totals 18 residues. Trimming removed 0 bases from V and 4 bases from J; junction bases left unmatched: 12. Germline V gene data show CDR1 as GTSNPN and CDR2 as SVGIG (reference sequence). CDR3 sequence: CAWSVIYPSGRRSDTQYF. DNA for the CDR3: TGTGCCTGGAGTGTCATATACCCTAGCGGGAGGAGGTCAGATACGCAGTATTTT.

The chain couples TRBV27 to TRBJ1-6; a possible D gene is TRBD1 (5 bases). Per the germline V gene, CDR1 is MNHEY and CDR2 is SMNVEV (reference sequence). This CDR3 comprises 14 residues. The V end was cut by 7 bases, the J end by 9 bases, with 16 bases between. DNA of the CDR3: TGTGCCAGCACCGCCGGGTCAAGGGGTTCACCCCTCCACTTT. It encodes CASTAGSRGSPLHF.

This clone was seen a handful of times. CDR3 in amino acids: CASGTGAHEQYF. Written as DNA, the CDR3 is TGTGCCAGCGGGACAGGGGCCCACGAGCAGTACTTC. The V call is TRBV2, the J call TRBJ2-7; TRBD1 matches 10 bases. The CDR3 has 12 amino acids. V shed 8 bases, J shed 5 bases, and the junction held 3 bases outside the gene matches. From germline, CDR1 is SNHLY and CDR2 FYNNEI.

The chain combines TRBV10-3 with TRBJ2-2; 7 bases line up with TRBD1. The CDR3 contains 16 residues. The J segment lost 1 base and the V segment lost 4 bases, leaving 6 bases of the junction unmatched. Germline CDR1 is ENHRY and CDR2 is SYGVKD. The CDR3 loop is CAISVSRDRNTGELFF. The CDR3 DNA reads TGTGCCATCAGTGTCAGCCGGGACAGGAACACCGGGGAGCTGTTTTTT.

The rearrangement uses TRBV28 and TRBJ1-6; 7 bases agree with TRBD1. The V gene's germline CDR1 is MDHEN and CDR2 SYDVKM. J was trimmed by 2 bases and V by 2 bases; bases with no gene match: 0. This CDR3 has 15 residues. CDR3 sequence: CASSLGTAYNSPLHF. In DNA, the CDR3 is TGTGCCAGCAGTTTAGGGACAGCCTATAATTCACCCCTCCACTTT.

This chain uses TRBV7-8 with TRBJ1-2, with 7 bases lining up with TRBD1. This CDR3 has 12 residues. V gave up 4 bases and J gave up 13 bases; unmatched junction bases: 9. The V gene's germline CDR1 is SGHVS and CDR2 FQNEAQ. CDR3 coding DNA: TGTGCCAGCAGCTCGAGGACAGGCAGTATCACCTTC. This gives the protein CASSSRTGSITF.

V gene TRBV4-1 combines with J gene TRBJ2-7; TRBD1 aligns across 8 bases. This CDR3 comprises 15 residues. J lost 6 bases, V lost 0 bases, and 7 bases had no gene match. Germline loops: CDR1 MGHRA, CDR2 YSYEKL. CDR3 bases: TGCGCCAGCAGCCAAGATGACAGGGGTTTCACCGAGCAGTACTTC. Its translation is CASSQDDRGFTEQYF.

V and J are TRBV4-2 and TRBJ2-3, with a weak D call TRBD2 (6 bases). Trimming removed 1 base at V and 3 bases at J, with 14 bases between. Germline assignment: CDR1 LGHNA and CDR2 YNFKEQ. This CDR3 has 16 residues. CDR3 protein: CASSQGDSGLTDTQYF. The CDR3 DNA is TGTGCCAGCAGCCAAGGTGATAGCGGATTAACAGATACGCAGTATTTT.

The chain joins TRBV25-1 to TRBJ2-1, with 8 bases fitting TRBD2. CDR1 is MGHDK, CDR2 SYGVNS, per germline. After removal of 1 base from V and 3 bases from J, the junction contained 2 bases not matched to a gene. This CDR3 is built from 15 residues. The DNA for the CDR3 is TGTGCCAGCAGTGAATCGGGGGGGCGCTACAATGAGCAGTTCTTC. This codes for CASSESGGRYNEQFF.

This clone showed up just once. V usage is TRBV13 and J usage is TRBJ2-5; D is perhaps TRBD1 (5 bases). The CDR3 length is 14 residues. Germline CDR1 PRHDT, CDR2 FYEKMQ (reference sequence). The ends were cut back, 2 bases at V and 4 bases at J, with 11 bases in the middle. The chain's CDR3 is CASSLFRVRETQYF. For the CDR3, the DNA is TGTGCCAGCAGCTTATTCAGGGTCCGAGAGACCCAGTACTTC.

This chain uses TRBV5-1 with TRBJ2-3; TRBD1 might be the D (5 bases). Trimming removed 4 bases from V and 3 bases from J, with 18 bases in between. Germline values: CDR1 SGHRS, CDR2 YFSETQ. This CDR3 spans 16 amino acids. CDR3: CASSLTGQGVTDTQYF. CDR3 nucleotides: TGCGCCAGCAGCCTAACGGGTCAGGGCGTAACAGATACGCAGTATTTT.

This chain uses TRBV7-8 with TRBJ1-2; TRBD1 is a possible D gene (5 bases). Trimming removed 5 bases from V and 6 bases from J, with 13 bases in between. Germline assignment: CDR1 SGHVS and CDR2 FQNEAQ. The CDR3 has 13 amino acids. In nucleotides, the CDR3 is TGTGCCAGCAGCACCAGGGTATTGGATGGCTACACCTTC. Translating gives CASSTRVLDGYTF.

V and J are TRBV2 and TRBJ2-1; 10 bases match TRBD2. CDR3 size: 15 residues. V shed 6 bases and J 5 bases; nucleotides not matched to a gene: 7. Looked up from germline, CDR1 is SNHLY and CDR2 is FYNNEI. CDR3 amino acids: CASSPEGLANNEQFF. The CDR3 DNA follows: TGTGCCAGCAGCCCAGAGGGACTAGCGAACAATGAGCAGTTCTTC. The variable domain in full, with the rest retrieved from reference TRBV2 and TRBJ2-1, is EPEVTQTPSHQVTQMGQEVILRCVPISNHLYFYWYRQILGQKVEFLVSFYNNEISEKSEIFDDQFSVERPDGSNFTLKIRSTKLEDSAMYFCASSPEGLANNEQFFGPGTRLTVL.

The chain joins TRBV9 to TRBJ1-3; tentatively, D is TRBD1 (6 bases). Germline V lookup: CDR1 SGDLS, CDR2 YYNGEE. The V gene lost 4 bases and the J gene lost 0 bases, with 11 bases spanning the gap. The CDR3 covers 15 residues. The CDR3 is CASSPGQISGNTIYF. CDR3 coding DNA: TGTGCCAGCAGCCCAGGACAGATCTCTGGAAACACCATATATTTT.

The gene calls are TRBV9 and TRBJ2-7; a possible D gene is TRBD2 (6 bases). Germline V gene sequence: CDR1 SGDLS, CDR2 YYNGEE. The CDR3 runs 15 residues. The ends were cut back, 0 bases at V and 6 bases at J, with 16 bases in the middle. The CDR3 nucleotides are TGTGCCAGCAGCGTAGGGGTGGGAGGCGGTCCCGAGCAGTACTTC. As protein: CASSVGVGGGPEQYF.

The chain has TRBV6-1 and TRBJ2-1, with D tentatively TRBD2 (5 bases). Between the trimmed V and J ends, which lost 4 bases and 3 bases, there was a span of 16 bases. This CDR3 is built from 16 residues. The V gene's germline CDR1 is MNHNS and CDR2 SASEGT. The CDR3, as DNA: TGTGCCAGCAGTGTACTGTCTAGCTCGCGCTACAATGAGCAGTTCTTC. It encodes CASSVLSSSRYNEQFF.

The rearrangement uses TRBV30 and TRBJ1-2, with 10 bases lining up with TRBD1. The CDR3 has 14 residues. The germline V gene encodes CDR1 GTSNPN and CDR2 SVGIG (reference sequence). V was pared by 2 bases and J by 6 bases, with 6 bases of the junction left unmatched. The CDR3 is CAWSHGQGGHGYTF. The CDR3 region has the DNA TGTGCCTGGAGTCACGGACAGGGGGGCCATGGCTACACCTTC.

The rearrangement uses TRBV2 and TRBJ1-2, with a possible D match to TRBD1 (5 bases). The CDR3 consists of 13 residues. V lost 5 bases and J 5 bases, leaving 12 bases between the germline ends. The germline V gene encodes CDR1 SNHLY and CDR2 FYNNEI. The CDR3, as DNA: TGTGCCAGCAGTACAGGAGGGTGGTATGGCTACACCTTC. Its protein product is CASSTGGWYGYTF.

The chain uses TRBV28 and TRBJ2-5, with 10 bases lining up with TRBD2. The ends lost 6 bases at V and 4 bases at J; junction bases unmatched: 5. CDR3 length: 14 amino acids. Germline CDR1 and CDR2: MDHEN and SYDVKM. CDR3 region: CASSRLAGAETQYF. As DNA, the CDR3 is TGTGCCAGCAGCCGTCTAGCGGGAGCAGAGACCCAGTACTTC.

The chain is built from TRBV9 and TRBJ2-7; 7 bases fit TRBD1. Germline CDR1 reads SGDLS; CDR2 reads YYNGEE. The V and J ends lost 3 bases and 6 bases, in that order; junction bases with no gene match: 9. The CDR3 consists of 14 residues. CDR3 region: CASSAGQVTGEQYF. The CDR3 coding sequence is TGTGCCAGCAGCGCCGGACAGGTGACTGGCGAGCAGTACTTC.

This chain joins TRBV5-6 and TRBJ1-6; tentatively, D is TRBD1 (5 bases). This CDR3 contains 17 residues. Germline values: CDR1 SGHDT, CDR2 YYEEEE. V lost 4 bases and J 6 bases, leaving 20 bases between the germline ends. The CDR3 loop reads CASSIGALSLGNSPLHF. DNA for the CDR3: TGTGCCAGCAGCATAGGGGCTCTCAGTCTGGGTAATTCACCCCTCCACTTT.

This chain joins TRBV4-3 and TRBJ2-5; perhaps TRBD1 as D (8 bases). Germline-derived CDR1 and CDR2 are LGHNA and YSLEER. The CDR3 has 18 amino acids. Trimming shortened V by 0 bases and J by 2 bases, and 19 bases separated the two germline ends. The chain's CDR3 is CASSQEWHRGGIQETQYF. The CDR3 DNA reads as TGCGCCAGCAGCCAAGAGTGGCACAGGGGGGGAATTCAAGAGACCCAGTACTTC.

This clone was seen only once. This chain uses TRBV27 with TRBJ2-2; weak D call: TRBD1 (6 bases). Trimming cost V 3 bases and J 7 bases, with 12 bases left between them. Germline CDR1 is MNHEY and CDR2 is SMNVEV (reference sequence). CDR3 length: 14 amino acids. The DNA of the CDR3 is TGTGCCAGCAGTTTTGGTCAGGGGTTCGGGGAGCTGTTTTTT. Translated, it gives CASSFGQGFGELFF.

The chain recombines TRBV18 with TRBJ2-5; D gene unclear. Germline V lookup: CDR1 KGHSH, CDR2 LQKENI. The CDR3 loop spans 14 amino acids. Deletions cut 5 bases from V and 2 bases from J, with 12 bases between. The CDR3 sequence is CASSYASPQETQYF. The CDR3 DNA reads TGTGCCAGCTCATACGCCAGTCCGCAAGAGACCCAGTACTTC.

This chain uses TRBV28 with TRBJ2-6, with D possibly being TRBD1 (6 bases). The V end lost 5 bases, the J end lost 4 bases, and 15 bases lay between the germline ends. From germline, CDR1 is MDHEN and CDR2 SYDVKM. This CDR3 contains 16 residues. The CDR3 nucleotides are TGTGCCAGCAGTCGCATCAGGGGCCCCGGGGCCAACGTCCTGACTTTC. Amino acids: CASSRIRGPGANVLTF. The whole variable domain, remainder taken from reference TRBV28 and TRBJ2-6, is DVKVTQSSRYLVKRTGEKVFLECVQDMDHENMFWYRQDPGLGLRLIYFSYDVKMKEKGDIPEGYSVSREKKERFSLILESASTNQTSMYLCASSRIRGPGANVLTFGAGSRLTVL.

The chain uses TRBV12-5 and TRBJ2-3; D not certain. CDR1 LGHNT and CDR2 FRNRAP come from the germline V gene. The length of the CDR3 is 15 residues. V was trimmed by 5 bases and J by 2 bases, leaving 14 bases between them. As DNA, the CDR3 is TGTGCTAGTGGTACCTACCTCACTACCACAGATACGCAGTATTTT. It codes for CASGTYLTTTDTQYF.

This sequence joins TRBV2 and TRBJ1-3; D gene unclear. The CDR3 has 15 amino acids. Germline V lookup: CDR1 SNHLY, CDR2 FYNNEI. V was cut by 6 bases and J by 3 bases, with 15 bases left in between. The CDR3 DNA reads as TGTGCCAGCAGCCGAGATGAGGTCTTTGGAAACACCATATATTTT. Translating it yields CASSRDEVFGNTIYF.